This T cell receptor (beta chain) was identified during a study of human T cells and chemical hapten exposure. Whole-study context: Small pooled library volume differences chiefly drove per-sample TCR yield variation. Study-wide findings and caveats: The number of TCRs above 1 in 1000 frequency did not change after DPC sensitization.

Time point indicated: healthy volunteer bleed at 6 weeks. Someone pulled total RNA out of unfractionated whole blood. This clonotype was counted between two and nine times. The antigen is unknown. The library put unique molecular identifiers onto individual cDNA molecules. In the original workflow: TCR counts had a median of around 94,000 per sample and spanned roughly 20,000 to 750,000. Via MiXCR, TCRdb re-called the RACE reads, giving one row per CDR3 protein. The V and J calls shown here were made by TCRdb, not taken from the authors' results. The sample yields tens of thousands of distinct CDR3 sequences, approximately 5% seen once. CDR3 length: 14 residues. V was clipped by 0 bases and J by 9 bases, with 12 bases between them. CDR1 LGHNA and CDR2 YNFKEQ come from the germline V gene.

The specimen was whole blood. The rearrangement uses TRBV4-2 and TRBJ2-4, with a tentative D call TRBD2 (5 bases). The sequence derives from a human donor in good health. Some clones in this sample may be carry-over from other donors' samples. The chain's CDR3 is CASSQETGDSIQYF. The CDR3 DNA follows: TGTGCCAGCAGCCAAGAAACCGGGGATAGCATTCAGTACTTC.